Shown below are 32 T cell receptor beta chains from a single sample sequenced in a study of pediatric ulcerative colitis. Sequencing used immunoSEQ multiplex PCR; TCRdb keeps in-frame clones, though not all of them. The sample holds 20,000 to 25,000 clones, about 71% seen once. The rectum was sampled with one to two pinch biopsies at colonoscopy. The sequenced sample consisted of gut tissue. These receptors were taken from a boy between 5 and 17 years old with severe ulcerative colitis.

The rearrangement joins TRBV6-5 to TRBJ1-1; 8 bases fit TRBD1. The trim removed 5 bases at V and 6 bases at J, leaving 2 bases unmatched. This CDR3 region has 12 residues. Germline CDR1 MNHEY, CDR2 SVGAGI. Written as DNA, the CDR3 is TGTGCCAGCAGTATACAGGGGGCTGAAGCTTTCTTT. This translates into CASSIQGAEAFF.

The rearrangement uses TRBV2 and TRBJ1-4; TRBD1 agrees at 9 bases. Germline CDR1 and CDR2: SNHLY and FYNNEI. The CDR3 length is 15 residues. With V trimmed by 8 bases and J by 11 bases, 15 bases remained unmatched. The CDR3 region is CASAEEGTGRRKLFF. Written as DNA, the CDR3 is TGTGCCAGCGCCGAAGAGGGGACAGGGCGAAGGAAACTGTTTTTT.

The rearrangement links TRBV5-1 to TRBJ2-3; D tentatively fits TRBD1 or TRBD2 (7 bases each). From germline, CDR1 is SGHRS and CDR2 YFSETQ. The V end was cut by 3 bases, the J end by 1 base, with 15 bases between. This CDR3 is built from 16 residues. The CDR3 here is CASSSKGAGGTDTQYF. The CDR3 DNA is TGCGCCAGCAGCTCCAAGGGGGCGGGGGGCACAGATACGCAGTATTTT. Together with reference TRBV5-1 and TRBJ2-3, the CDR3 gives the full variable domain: KAGVTQTPRYLIKTRGQQVTLSCSPISGHRSVSWYQQTPGQGLQFLFEYFSETQRNKGNFPGRFSGRQFSNSRSEMNVSTLELGDSALYLCASSSKGAGGTDTQYFGPGTRLTVL.

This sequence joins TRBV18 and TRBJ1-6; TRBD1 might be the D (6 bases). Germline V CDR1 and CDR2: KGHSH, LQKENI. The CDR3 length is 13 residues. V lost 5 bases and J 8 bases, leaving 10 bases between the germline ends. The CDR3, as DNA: TGTGCCAGCTCAGTTGCAGGGGATTCACCCCTCCACTTT. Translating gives CASSVAGDSPLHF.

In DNA form, the CDR3 reads TGTGCCAGCATTGGCCCCTCACGGGATGAGCAGTTCTTC. Translating gives CASIGPSRDEQFF. The J gene is TRBJ2-1, the V gene TRBV2; D is unresolved. The CDR3 spans 13 residues. Germline V lookup: CDR1 SNHLY, CDR2 FYNNEI. The germline V and J ends were trimmed by 7 bases and 8 bases, with 15 bases remaining between them.

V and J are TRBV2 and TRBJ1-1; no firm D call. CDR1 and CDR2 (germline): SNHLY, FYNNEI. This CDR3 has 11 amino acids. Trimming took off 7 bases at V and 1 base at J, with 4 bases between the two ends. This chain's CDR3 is CASMGNTEAFF. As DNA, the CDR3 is TGTGCCAGCATGGGGAACACTGAAGCTTTCTTT.

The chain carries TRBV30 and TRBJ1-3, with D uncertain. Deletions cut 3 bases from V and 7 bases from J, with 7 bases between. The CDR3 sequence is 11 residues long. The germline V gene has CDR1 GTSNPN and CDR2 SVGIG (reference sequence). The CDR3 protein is CAWSESNTIYF. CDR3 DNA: TGTGCCTGGAGCGAAAGCAACACCATATATTTT.

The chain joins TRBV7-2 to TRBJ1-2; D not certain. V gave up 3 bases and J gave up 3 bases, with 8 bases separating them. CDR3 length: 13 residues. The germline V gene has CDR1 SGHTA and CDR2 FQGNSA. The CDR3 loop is CASSFGEDYGYTF. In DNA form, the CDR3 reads TGTGCCAGCAGCTTCGGTGAGGACTATGGCTACACCTTC.

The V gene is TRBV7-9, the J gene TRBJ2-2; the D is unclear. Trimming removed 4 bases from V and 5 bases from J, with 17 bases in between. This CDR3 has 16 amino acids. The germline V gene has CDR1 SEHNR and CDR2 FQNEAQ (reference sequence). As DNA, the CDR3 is TGTGCCAGCAGCTCTCCAGGCTTCACGCGGACCGGGGAGCTGTTTTTT. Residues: CASSSPGFTRTGELFF.

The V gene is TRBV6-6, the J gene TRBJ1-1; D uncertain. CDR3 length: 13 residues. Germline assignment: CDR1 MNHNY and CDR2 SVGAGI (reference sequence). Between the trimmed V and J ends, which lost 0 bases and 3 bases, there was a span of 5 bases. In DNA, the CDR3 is TGTGCCAGCAGTTACTCGAGAGACACTGAAGCTTTCTTT. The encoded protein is CASSYSRDTEAFF.

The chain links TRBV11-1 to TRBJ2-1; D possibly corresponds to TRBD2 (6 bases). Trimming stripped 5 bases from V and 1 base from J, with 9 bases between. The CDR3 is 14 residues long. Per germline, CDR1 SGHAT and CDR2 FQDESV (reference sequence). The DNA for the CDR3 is TGTGCCAGCAGCCCGGGGGAATCCTACAATGAGCAGTTCTTC. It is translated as CASSPGESYNEQFF.

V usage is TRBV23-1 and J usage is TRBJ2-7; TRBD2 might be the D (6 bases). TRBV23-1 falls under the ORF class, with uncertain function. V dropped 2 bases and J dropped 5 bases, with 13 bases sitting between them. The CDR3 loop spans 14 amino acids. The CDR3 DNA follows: TGCGCCAGCAGTCAACGGGCAGGGAGGCACGAGCAGTACTTC. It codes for CASSQRAGRHEQYF.

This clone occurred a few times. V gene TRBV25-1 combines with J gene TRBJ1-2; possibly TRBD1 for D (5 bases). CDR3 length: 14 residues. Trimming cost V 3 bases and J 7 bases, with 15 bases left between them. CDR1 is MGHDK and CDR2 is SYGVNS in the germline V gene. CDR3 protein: CASSDPGEGFGYTF. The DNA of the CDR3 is TGTGCCAGCAGTGACCCGGGGGAGGGGTTTGGCTACACCTTC.

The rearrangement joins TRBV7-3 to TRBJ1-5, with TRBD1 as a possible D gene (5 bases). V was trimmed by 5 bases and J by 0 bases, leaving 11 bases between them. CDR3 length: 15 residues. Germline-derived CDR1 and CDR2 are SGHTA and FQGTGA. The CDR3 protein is CASSEQEYSNQPQHF. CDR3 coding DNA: TGTGCCAGCAGCGAACAGGAATATAGCAATCAGCCCCAGCATTTT.

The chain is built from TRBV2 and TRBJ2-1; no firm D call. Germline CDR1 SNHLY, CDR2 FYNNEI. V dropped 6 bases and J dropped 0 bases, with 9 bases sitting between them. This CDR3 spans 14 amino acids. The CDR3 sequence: CASSLLSSYNEQFF. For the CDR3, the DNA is TGTGCCAGCAGCTTACTTAGCTCCTACAATGAGCAGTTCTTC.

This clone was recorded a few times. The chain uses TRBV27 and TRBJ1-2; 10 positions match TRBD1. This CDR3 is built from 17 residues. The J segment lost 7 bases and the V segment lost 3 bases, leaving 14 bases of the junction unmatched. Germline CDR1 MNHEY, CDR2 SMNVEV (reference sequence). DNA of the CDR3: TGTGCCAGCAGTTTTATCCGGACAGGGGGATATTTCCGTGGCTACACCTTC. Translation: CASSFIRTGGYFRGYTF.

CDR3 in DNA: TGCGCCAGCAGCTTGGCCTTGGGGCAAGATACGCAGTATTTT. Translation gives CASSLALGQDTQYF. V is TRBV5-1 and J is TRBJ2-3; TRBD1 is a possible D gene (5 bases). Germline assignment: CDR1 SGHRS and CDR2 YFSETQ. Trimming left V 0 bases short and J 5 bases short, with 10 bases between. This CDR3 contains 14 residues.

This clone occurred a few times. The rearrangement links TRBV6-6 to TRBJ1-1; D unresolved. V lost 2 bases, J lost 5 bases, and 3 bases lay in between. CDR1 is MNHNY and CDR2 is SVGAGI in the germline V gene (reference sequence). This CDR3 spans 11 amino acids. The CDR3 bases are TGTGCCAGCAGTTACGTAACTGAAGCTTTCTTT. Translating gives CASSYVTEAFF.

In nucleotides, the CDR3 is TGTGCCAGCTCACCACAACAGGGTTGGGAGAACACTGAAGCTTTCTTT. Protein product: CASSPQQGWENTEAFF. V and J are TRBV18 and TRBJ1-1; tentative D call: TRBD1 (6 bases). V gave up 1 base and J gave up 1 base, with 13 bases separating them. This CDR3 comprises 16 residues. Germline V gene data show CDR1 as KGHSH and CDR2 as LQKENI.

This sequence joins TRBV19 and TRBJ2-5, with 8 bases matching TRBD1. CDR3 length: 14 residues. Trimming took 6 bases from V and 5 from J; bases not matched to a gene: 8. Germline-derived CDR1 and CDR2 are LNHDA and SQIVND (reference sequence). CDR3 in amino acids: CASSRTGMRETQYF. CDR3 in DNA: TGTGCCAGTAGCAGGACAGGGATGCGGGAGACCCAGTACTTC.

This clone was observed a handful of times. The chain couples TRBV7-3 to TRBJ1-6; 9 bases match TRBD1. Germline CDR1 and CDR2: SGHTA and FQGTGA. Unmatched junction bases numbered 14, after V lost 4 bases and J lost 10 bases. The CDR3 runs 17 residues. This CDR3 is CASSSQPPGQGRSPLHF. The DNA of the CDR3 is TGTGCCAGCAGCTCCCAACCCCCGGGACAGGGACGGTCACCCCTCCACTTT.

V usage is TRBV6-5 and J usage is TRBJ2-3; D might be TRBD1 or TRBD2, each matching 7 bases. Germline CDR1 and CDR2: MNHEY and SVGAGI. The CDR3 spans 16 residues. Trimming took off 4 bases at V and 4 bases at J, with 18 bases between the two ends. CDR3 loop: CASSFSGGAQADTQYF. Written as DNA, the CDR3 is TGTGCCAGCAGTTTTTCAGGGGGGGCCCAGGCAGATACGCAGTATTTT.

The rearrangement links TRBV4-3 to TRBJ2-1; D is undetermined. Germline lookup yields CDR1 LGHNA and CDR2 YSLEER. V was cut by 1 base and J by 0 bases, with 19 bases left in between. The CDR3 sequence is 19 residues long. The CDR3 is CASSQVMRLTGSSYNEQFF. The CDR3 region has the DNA TGCGCCAGCAGCCAAGTTATGAGGCTCACCGGAAGCTCCTACAATGAGCAGTTCTTC.

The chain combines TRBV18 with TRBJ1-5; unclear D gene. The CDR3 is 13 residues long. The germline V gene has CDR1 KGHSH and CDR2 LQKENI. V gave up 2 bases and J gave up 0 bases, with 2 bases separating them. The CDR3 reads CASSPDSNQPQHF. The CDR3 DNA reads TGTGCCAGCTCACCAGATAGCAATCAGCCCCAGCATTTT.

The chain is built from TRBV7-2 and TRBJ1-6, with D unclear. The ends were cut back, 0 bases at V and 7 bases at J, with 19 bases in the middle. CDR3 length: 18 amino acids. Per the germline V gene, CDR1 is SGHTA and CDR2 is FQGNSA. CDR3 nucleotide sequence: TGTGCCAGCAGCTTAGCCCGAAGTATAGCAGGAGGGAATTCACCCCTCCACTTT. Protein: CASSLARSIAGGNSPLHF.

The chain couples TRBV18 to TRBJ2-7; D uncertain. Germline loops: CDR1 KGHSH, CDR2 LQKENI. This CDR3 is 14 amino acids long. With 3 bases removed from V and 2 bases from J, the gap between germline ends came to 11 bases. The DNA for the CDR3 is TGTGCCAGCTCACCGCTGACACCTACCTACGAGCAGTACTTC. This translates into CASSPLTPTYEQYF.

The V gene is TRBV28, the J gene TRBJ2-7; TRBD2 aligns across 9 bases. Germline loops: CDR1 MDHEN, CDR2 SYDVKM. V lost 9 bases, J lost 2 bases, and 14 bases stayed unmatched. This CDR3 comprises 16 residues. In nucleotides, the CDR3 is TGTGCCAGTGATAAAGGGTACTTAGCGGGGGCCTACGAGCAGTACTTC. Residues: CASDKGYLAGAYEQYF.

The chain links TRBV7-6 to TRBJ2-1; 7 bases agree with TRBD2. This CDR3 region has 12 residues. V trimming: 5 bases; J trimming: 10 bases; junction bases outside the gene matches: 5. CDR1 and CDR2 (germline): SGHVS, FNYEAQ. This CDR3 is CASSPRGDEQFF. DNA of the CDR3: TGTGCCAGCAGCCCCCGGGGGGACGAGCAGTTCTTC.

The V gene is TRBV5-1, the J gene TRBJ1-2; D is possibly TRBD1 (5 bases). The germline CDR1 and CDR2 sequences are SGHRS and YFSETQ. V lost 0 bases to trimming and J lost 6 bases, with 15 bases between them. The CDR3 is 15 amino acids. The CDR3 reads CASSLGGRGPHGYTF. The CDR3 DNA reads TGCGCCAGCAGCTTGGGGGGTCGGGGCCCCCATGGCTACACCTTC.

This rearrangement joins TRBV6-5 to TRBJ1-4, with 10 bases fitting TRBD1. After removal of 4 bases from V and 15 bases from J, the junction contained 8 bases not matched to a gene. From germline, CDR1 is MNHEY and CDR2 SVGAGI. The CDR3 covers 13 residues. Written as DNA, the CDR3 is TGTGCCAGCAGTTCCCGGGACAGGGGTCGGTTGTTTTTT. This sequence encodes CASSSRDRGRLFF.

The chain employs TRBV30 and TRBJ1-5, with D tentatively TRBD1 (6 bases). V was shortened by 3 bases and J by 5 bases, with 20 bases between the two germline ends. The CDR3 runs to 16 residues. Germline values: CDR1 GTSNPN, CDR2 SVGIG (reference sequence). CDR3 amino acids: CAWSPRGAGEYQPQHF. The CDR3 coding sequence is TGTGCCTGGAGCCCCCGTGGGGCAGGGGAATATCAGCCCCAGCATTTT. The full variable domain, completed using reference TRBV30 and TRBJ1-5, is SQTIHQWPATLVQPVGSPLSLECTVEGTSNPNLYWYRQAAGRGLQLLFYSVGIGQISSEVPQNLSASRPQDRQFILSSKKLLLSDSGFYLCAWSPRGAGEYQPQHFGDGTRLSIL.

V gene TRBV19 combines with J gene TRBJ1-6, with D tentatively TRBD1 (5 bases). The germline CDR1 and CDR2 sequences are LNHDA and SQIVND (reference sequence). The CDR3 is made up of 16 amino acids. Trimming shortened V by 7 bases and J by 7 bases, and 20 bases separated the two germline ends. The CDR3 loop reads CASIERTGVGNSPLHF. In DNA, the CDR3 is TGTGCCAGTATAGAGCGGACGGGGGTAGGCAATTCACCCCTCCACTTT.